This T cell receptor beta chain is from a study of beta chain features in type 1 diabetes. Expressed TCRB transcripts got sequenced, as all isolated RNA was reverse transcribed. Assay: immunoSEQ multiplex PCR; the TCRdb copy retains only in-frame clones and omits some. Among more than 150,000 clones listed, approximately 13% were seen once. Purity of each sorted population was above 95%. This clone was seen many times. Its antigen is not identified. After removal of 6 bases from V and 0 bases from J, the junction contained 8 bases not matched to a gene. The CDR3 is 17 residues long. In germline, CDR1 is MDHEN, CDR2 SYDVKM. Study results and caveats: Naive, central memory and Treg TCRB repertoires appeared more alike in patients than in healthy donors. The study found fewer insertions and more deletions at VDJ junctions in type 1 diabetes patients. Type 1 diabetes patients had TCRB CDR3s that were shorter (moderately but significantly so) in all four CD4+ subsets.

Sequencing input: central memory CD4+ T cells from blood. The sequence was collected from a woman under 30 in good health. The gene calls are TRBV28 and TRBJ2-7, with 13 bases identical to TRBD2. This CDR3 is CASSPATSGRVSYEQYF. The CDR3 nucleotides are TGTGCCAGCAGCCCAGCCACTAGCGGGAGGGTCTCCTACGAGCAGTACTTC.